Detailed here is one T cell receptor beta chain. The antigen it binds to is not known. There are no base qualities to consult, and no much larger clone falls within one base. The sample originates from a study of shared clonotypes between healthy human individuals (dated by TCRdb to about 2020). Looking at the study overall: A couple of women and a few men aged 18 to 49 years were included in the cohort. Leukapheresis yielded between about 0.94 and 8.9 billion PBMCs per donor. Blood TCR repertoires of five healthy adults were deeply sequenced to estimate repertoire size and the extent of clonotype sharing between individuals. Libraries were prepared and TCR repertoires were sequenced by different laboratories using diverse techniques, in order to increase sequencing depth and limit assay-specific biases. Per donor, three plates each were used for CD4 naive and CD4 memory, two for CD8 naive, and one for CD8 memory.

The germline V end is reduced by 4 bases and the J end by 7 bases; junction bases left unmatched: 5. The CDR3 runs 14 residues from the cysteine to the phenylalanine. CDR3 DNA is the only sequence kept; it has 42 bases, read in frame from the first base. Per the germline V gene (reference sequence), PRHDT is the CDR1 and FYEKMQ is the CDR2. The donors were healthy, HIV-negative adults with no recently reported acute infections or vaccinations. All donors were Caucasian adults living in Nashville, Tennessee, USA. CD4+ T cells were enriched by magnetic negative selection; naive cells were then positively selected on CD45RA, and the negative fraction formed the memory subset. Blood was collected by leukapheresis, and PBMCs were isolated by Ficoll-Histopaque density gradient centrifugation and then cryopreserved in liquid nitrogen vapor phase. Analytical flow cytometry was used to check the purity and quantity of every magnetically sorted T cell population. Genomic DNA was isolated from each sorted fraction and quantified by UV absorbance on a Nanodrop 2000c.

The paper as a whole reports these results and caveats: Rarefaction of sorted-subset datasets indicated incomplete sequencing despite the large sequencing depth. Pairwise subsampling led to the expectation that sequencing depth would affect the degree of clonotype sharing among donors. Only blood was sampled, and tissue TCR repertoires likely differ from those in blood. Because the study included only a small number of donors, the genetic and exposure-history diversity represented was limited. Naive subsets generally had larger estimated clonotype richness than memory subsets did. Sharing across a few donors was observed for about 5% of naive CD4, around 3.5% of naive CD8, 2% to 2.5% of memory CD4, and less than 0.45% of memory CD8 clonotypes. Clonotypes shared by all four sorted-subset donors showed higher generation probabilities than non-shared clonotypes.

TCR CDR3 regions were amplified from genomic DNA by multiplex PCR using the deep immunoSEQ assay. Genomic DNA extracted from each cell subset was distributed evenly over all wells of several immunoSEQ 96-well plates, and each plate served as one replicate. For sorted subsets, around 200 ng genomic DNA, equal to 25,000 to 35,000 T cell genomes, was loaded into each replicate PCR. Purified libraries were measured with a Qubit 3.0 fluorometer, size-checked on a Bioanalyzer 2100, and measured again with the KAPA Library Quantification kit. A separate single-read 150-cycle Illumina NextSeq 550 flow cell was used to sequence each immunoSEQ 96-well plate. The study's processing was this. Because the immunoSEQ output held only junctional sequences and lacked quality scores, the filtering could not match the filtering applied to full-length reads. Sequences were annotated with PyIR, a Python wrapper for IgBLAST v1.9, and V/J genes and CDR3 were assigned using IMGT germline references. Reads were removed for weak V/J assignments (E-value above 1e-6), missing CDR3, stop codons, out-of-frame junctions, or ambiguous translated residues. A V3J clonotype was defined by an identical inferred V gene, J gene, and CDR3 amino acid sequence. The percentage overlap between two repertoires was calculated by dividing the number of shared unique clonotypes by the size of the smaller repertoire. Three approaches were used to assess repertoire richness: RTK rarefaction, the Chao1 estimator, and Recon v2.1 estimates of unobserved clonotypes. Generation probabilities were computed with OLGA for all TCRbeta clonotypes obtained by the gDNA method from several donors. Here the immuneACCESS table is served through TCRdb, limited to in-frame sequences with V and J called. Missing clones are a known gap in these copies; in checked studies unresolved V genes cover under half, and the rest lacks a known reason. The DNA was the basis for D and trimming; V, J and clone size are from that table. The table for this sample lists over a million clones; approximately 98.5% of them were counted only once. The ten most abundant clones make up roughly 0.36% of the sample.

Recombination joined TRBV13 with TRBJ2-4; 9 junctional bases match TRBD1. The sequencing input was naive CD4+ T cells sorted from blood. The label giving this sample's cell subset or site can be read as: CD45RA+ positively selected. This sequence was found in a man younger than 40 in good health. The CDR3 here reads CASSSRTGANIQYF. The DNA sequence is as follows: TGTGCCAGCAGCTCTCGGACAGGGGCGAACATTCAGTACTTC.